These T cell receptor beta chains were read from a single sample in a study of T cells in tumors after PD-1 blockade. Sequencing used immunoSEQ multiplex PCR; TCRdb keeps in-frame clones, though not all of them. The sample has more than 40,000 clones, roughly 84% seen once; the top ten hold around 9.3%. The sample was PBMCs, taken before anti-PD-1 therapy. Every receptor here comes from a human donor with advanced basal cell or squamous cell carcinoma (not recorded which). CDR3s include the opening cysteine and the closing phenylalanine or tryptophan. A D gene is named only where the DNA matches it firmly. The size of a clone is reported for some rows only, either as once, few or many, or as a class for expanded clones.

D gene	clone size	V gene	J gene	CDR3 length	CDR3 protein	CDR3 DNA
.	.	TRBV19	TRBJ1-2	13	CASSIAGNYGYTF	TGTGCCAGTAGTATAGCTGGGAACTATGGCTACACCTTC
TRBD1	.	TRBV5-1	TRBJ1-4	16	CASSFGWTGRDEKLFF	TGCGCCAGCAGCTTCGGCTGGACAGGGAGGGATGAAAAACTGTTTTTT
.	.	TRBV20-1	TRBJ1-2	14	CSASMGVGNYGYTF	TGCAGTGCTAGTATGGGGGTTGGGAACTATGGCTACACCTTC
TRBD1	few	TRBV28	TRBJ1-5	16	CASTFGGDRADQPQHF	TGTGCCAGCACTTTCGGGGGGGACAGGGCAGATCAGCCCCAGCATTTT
.	.	TRBV12-5	TRBJ2-5	15	CASGGQTGPQETQYF	TGTGCTAGTGGTGGACAAACCGGACCCCAAGAGACCCAGTACTTC
TRBD2	.	TRBV24-1	TRBJ2-1	17	CATSDPYTSGANNEQFF	TGTGCCACCAGTGACCCCTATACTAGCGGGGCAAACAATGAGCAGTTCTTC
.	.	TRBV19	TRBJ2-2	16	CASSTFRTDGPGELFF	TGTGCCAGTAGTACCTTCCGGACGGATGGACCCGGGGAGCTGTTTTTT
TRBD1	.	TRBV2	TRBJ2-1	12	CARETGQDEQFF	TGTGCCAGGGAGACAGGGCAGGATGAGCAGTTCTTC
TRBD1	.	TRBV19	TRBJ2-3	17	CASSLLRGTGDTDTQYF	TGTGCCAGTAGTCTATTGAGAGGGACAGGGGACACAGATACGCAGTATTTT
TRBD2	.	TRBV10-3	TRBJ2-7	14	CAIRSTSGNWEQYF	TGTGCCATCAGGAGTACTAGCGGGAATTGGGAGCAGTACTTC
.	once	TRBV9	TRBJ2-7	14	CASSVVATPSEQYF	TGTGCCAGCAGCGTAGTTGCGACCCCCTCCGAGCAGTACTTC
TRBD2	.	TRBV4-1	TRBJ2-1	13	CASSPGGAYEQFF	TGCGCCAGCAGCCCGGGGGGGGCTTATGAGCAGTTCTTC
TRBD2	.	TRBV13	TRBJ2-2	15	CASSWGGANTGELFF	TGTGCCAGCAGCTGGGGAGGGGCGAACACCGGGGAGCTGTTTTTT
.	.	TRBV5-1	TRBJ2-5	14	CASSPGTLQETQYF	TGCGCCAGCAGCCCGGGGACATTACAAGAGACCCAGTACTTC
TRBD2	.	TRBV6-1	TRBJ2-7	15	CASSESVAGAYEQYF	TGTGCCAGCAGTGAATCAGTAGCGGGAGCCTACGAGCAGTACTTC
.	.	TRBV5-1	TRBJ2-1	15	CASSSTGTSYNEQFF	TGCGCCAGCAGTTCTACCGGGACAAGCTACAATGAGCAGTTCTTC
TRBD2	.	TRBV19	TRBJ2-3	16	CASGATASGGQDTQYF	TGTGCCAGTGGGGCCACGGCTAGCGGGGGTCAAGATACGCAGTATTTT
.	.	TRBV6-5	TRBJ2-5	15	CASSQGWGVAETQYF	TGTGCCAGCAGCCAAGGTTGGGGGGTGGCAGAGACCCAGTACTTC
.	medium-sized	TRBV9	TRBJ1-6	14	CASSEFAANSPLHF	TGTGCCAGCAGCGAGTTCGCTGCCAATTCACCCCTCCACTTT
TRBD2	.	TRBV4-2	TRBJ2-1	17	CASSLEAGGVFGVQQFF	TGTGCCAGCAGCCTGGAGGCCGGGGGGGTATTTGGGGTGCAGCAGTTCTTC
.	.	TRBV7-8	TRBJ2-1	12	CASSPLVNEQFF	TGTGCCAGCAGCCCACTAGTAAATGAGCAGTTCTTC
.	.	TRBV7-3	TRBJ2-1	12	CASSQNYGEQFF	TGTGCCAGCAGCCAAAATTACGGTGAGCAGTTCTTC
TRBD2	.	TRBV2	TRBJ2-3	15	CASSGASGRADTQYF	TGTGCCAGCAGTGGAGCTAGCGGGAGAGCAGATACGCAGTATTTT
.	.	TRBV7-9	TRBJ2-7	15	CASSLVQGISYEQYF	TGTGCCAGCAGCTTAGTACAGGGCATCTCCTACGAGCAGTACTTC
.	once	TRBV27	TRBJ1-5	13	CASSLTTDQPQHF	TGTGCCAGCAGTTTAACAACGGATCAGCCCCAGCATTTT
.	.	TRBV6-5	TRBJ1-1	12	CASSFPRQEAFF	TGTGCCAGCAGTTTCCCCAGACAAGAAGCTTTCTTT
.	.	TRBV5-1	TRBJ2-2	16	CASSLAGGSGTGELFF	TGCGCCAGCAGCTTGGCCGGGGGTAGTGGCACCGGGGAGCTGTTTTTT
TRBD2	.	TRBV6-4	TRBJ2-3	16	CASSDRAGGSTDTQYF	TGTGCCAGCAGTGACAGAGCGGGGGGGAGCACAGATACGCAGTATTTT